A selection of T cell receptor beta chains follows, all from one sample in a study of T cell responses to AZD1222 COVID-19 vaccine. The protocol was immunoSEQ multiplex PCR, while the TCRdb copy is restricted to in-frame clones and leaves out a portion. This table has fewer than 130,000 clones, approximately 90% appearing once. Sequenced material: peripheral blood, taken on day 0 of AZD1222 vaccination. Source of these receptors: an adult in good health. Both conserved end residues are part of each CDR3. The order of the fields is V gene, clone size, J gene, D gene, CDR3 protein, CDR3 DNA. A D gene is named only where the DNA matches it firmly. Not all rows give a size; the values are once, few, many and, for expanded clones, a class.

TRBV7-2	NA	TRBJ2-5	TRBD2	CASSLEGRLAGAETQYF	TGTGCCAGCAGCTTAGAAGGCCGACTAGCGGGGGCAGAGACCCAGTACTTC
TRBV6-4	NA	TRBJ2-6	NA	CASSASSGANVLTF	TGTGCCAGCAGTGCAAGCTCTGGGGCCAACGTCCTGACTTTC
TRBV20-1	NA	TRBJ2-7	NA	CSASPGLDFTYEQYF	TGCAGTGCTAGTCCCGGATTAGATTTTACCTACGAGCAGTACTTC
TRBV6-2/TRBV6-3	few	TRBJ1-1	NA	CASSYRGQGTNTEAFF	TGTGCCAGCAGTTACAGGGGCCAGGGGACGAACACTGAAGCTTTCTTT
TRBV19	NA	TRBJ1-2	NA	CASMTLLRGDYGYTF	TGTGCCAGTATGACCCTTCTAAGGGGCGACTATGGCTACACCTTC
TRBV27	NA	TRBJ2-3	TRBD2	CASSFWRGGPDTQYF	TGTGCCAGCAGTTTTTGGCGGGGGGGTCCAGATACGCAGTATTTT
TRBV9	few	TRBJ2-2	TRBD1	CASSVYRGGTGELFF	TGTGCCAGCAGCGTATACAGGGGCGGCACCGGGGAGCTGTTTTTT
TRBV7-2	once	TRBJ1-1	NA	CASSFYWTEKKTEAFF	TGTGCCAGCAGCTTTTATTGGACAGAAAAAAAAACTGAAGCTTTCTTT
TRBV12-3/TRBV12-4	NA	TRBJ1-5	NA	CASSLARNQPQHF	TGTGCCAGCAGTTTAGCGCGGAATCAGCCCCAGCATTTT
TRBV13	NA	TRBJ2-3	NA	CASSQGASTDTQYF	TGTGCCAGCAGCCAAGGGGCTAGCACAGATACGCAGTATTTT
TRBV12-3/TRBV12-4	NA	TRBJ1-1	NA	CASTRGYTEAFF	TGTGCCAGCACACGGGGTTACACTGAAGCTTTCTTT
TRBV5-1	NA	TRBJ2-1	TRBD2	CASSRLAGGPNEQFF	TGCGCCAGCAGCCGACTAGCGGGAGGGCCAAATGAGCAGTTCTTC
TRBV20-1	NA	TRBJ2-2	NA	CSASGFGKEGNTGELFF	TGCAGTGCTAGTGGGTTCGGGAAGGAAGGGAACACCGGGGAGCTGTTTTTT
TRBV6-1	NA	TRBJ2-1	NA	CASSEFAQSSYNEQFF	TGTGCCAGCAGTGAATTTGCGCAGAGCTCCTACAATGAGCAGTTCTTC
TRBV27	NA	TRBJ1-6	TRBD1	CASNPMTGVNSPLHF	TGTGCCAGCAACCCGATGACAGGGGTTAATTCACCCCTCCACTTT
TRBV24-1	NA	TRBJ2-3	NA	CATSDYRAGSTDTQYF	TGTGCCACCAGTGATTATCGGGCGGGAAGCACAGATACGCAGTATTTT
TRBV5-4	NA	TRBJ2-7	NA	CASNAAGAGSSYEQYF	TGTGCCAGCAACGCGGCAGGGGCGGGGAGCTCCTACGAGCAGTACTTC
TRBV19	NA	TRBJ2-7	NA	CASSIGGADPHLYEQYF	TGTGCCAGTAGTATCGGAGGGGCGGACCCGCACCTCTACGAGCAGTACTTC
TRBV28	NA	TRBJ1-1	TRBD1	CASSRTGSYTEAFF	TGTGCCAGCAGTAGGACAGGTAGCTACACTGAAGCTTTCTTT
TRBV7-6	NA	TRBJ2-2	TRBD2	CASSSSGTRQRGELFF	TGTGCCAGCAGCTCCTCCGGGACTAGACAAAGGGGGGAGCTGTTTTTT
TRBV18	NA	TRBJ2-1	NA	CASSPDSRDNEQFF	TGTGCCAGCTCACCCGACAGCAGAGACAATGAGCAGTTCTTC